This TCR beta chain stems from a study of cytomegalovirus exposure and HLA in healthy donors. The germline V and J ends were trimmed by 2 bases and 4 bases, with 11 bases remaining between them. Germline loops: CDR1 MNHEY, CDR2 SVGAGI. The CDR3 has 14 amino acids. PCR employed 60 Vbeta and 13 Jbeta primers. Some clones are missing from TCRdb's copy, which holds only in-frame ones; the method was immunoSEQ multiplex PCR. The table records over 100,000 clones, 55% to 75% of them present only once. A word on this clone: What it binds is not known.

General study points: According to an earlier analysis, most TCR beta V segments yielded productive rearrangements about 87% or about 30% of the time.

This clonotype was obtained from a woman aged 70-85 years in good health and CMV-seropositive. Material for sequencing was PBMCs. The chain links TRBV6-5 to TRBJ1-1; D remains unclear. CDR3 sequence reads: CASSYDGVVTEAFF. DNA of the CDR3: TGTGCCAGCAGTTACGACGGGGTTGTCACTGAAGCTTTCTTT.